This record looks at one TCR beta chain sequence and its context. Donors were healthy HIV-negative adults without recently reported acute infections or vaccinations. Germline V lookup: CDR1 SGHRS, CDR2 YFSETQ. V dropped 0 bases and J dropped 5; count of bases not matched to a gene: 9. The CDR3 length is 16 residues. The run depth of the assay was deep. Data came from immunoSEQ multiplex PCR; TCRdb stores just in-frame clones and leaves some out. Of about 2.3 million clones in the sample, 85% to 95% are singletons; the top ten hold 0.37%. This record belongs to a study of shared clonotypes between healthy human individuals.

This sequence joins TRBV5-1 and TRBJ2-5; 8 bases align to TRBD2. Sequencing was performed on naive CD4+ T cells from PBMCs. Regarding subset: CD45RA+ positively selected. This clonotype was obtained from a man younger than 30 in good health. Some clones in this sample may be carry-over from other donors' samples. For the CDR3, the DNA is TGCGCCAGCAGCTTGGCTGGTAATGCGGGAGGTGAGACCCAGTACTTC. Amino acid sequence: CASSLAGNAGGETQYF.